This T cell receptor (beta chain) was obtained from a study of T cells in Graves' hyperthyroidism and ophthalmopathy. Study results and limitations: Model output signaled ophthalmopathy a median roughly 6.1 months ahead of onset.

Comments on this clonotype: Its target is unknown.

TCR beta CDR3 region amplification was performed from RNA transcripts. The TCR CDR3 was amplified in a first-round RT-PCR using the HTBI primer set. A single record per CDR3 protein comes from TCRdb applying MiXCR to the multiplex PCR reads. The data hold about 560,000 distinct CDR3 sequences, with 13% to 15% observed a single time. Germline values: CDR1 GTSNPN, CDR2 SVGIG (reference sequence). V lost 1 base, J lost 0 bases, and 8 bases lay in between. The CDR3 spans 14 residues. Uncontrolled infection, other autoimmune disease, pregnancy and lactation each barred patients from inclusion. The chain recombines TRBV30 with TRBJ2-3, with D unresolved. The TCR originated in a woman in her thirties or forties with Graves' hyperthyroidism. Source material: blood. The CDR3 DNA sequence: TGTGCCTGGAGTGGTGGGATGAGCACAGATACGCAGTATTTT. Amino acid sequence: CAWSGGMSTDTQYF. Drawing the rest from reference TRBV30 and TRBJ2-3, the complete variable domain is SQTIHQWPATLVQPVGSPLSLECTVEGTSNPNLYWYRQAAGRGLQLLFYSVGIGQISSEVPQNLSASRPQDRQFILSSKKLLLSDSGFYLCAWSGGMSTDTQYFGPGTRLTVL.